The 18 T cell receptor beta chains reported below all come from one sample, sequenced in a study of blood T cell repertoires in COVID-19. Profiled with immunoSEQ multiplex PCR; TCRdb holds only in-frame clones, not every one. Here the sample spans 250,000 to 400,000 clones, roughly 88% being singletons. The sequenced material came from peripheral blood. These receptors were taken from a woman aged 25 to 39 with COVID-19, enrolled during active disease.

V and J are TRBV18 and TRBJ2-3; 12 nucleotides align to TRBD1. This CDR3 region has 17 residues. The J segment lost 7 bases and the V segment lost 3 bases, leaving 11 bases of the junction unmatched. Per the germline V gene, CDR1 is KGHSH and CDR2 is LQKENI. CDR3 bases: TGTGCCAGCTCACCCTACAAGGGACAGGGGGCGCAGAATACGCAGTATTTT. It specifies CASSPYKGQGAQNTQYF.

The rearrangement links TRBV7-9 to TRBJ1-4; D remains unclear. Germline-derived CDR1 and CDR2 are SEHNR and FQNEAQ (reference sequence). There are 12 residues in the CDR3. V lost 3 bases and J 12 bases, leaving 11 bases between the germline ends. The CDR3 region is CASSFNREELFF. The CDR3, as DNA: TGTGCCAGCAGCTTTAACCGGGAGGAACTGTTTTTT.

The CDR3 coding sequence is TGTGCCAGCAGGCGGGAGGGGGGTGAGCAGTTCTTC. Its protein is CASRREGGEQFF. V usage is TRBV3-1 (or the pseudogene TRBV3-2) and J usage is TRBJ2-1, with 9 nucleotides matching TRBD2. The CDR3 extends over 12 amino acids. V was clipped by 6 bases and J by 9 bases; unmatched bases: 3. CDR1 LGHDT and CDR2 YNNKEL come from the germline V gene (reference sequence).

The rearrangement links TRBV19 to TRBJ2-1, with 11 bases that match TRBD2. The CDR3 is made up of 15 amino acids. After removal of 3 bases from V and 9 bases from J, the junction contained 7 bases not matched to a gene. The V gene's germline CDR1 is LNHDA and CDR2 SQIVND (reference sequence). The chain's CDR3 is CASSMSSGRFGEQFF. The CDR3, as DNA: TGTGCCAGTAGTATGTCTAGCGGGAGGTTTGGTGAGCAGTTCTTC.

The chain uses TRBV7-2 and TRBJ2-2; weak D call: TRBD2 (5 bases). The CDR3 loop spans 14 amino acids. Germline V gives CDR1 SGHTA, CDR2 FQGNSA. The V end was cut by 1 base, the J end by 7 bases, with 10 bases between. Here the CDR3 reads CASSLDGNDGELFF. CDR3 bases: TGTGCCAGCAGCTTAGACGGGAACGACGGGGAGCTGTTTTTT. Variable domain in full (rest from reference TRBV7-2 and TRBJ2-2): GAGVSQSPSNKVTEKGKDVELRCDPISGHTALYWYRQSLGQGLEFLIYFQGNSAPDKSGLPSDRFSAERTGGSVSTLTIQRTQQEDSAVYLCASSLDGNDGELFFGEGSRLTVL.

This chain uses TRBV28 with TRBJ2-3, with 12 bases lining up with TRBD2. The V segment lost 6 bases and the J segment 4 bases; nucleotides outside the gene matches: 5. The CDR3 covers 15 residues. The germline V gene has CDR1 MDHEN and CDR2 SYDVKM. The CDR3: CASRGLAGGSDTQYF. The CDR3 DNA sequence: TGTGCCAGCAGAGGGCTAGCGGGAGGGTCAGATACGCAGTATTTT.

V usage is TRBV5-8 and J usage is TRBJ1-5; 7 bases agree with TRBD1. Germline CDR1 is SGHTS and CDR2 is YDEGEE. This CDR3 has 14 amino acids. The ends lost 2 bases at V and 7 bases at J; junction bases unmatched: 6. The DNA for the CDR3 is TGTGCCAGCAGCTTACAGGGGATTCGCCAGCCCCAGCATTTT. This sequence encodes CASSLQGIRQPQHF.

The gene calls are TRBV29-1 and TRBJ2-2, with D unresolved. The CDR3 is made up of 13 amino acids. The germline CDR1 and CDR2 sequences are SQVTM and ANQGSEA. V lost 3 bases to trimming and J lost 4 bases, with 9 bases between them. The CDR3 nucleotides are TGCAGCGTTGAGCCCGCAGGCACCGGGGAGCTGTTTTTT. It yields the protein CSVEPAGTGELFF.

This rearrangement joins TRBV24-1 to TRBJ2-2; 7 bases fit TRBD1. This CDR3 has 16 residues. V dropped 2 bases and J dropped 1; count of bases not matched to a gene: 3. The germline V gene has CDR1 KGHDR and CDR2 SFDVKD. The CDR3: CATSDSGTENTGELFF. CDR3 in DNA: TGTGCCACCAGTGATTCCGGGACAGAGAACACCGGGGAGCTGTTTTTT.

This clone was detected a few times. V and J are TRBV10-2 and TRBJ2-2, with D perhaps TRBD1 (6 bases). The V gene's germline CDR1 is WSHSY and CDR2 SAAADI. The CDR3 runs 13 residues. V dropped 6 bases and J dropped 5 bases, with 10 bases sitting between them. The CDR3 bases are TGCGCCAGCAGGAACAGGGAGACCGGGGAGCTGTTTTTT. As protein: CASRNRETGELFF.

This chain joins TRBV27 and TRBJ1-2; no firm D call. CDR1 and CDR2 (germline): MNHEY, SMNVEV (reference sequence). The CDR3 spans 13 residues. V dropped 3 bases and J dropped 4 bases, with 9 bases sitting between them. CDR3 amino acids: CASSLGFSYGYTF. The DNA for the CDR3 is TGTGCCAGCAGTTTGGGCTTCAGCTATGGCTACACCTTC.

V and J are TRBV6-4 and TRBJ1-2, with TRBD1 identical over 9 bases. J gave up 2 bases and V 5 bases, and 9 bases lay outside the gene matches. Germline lookup yields CDR1 MRHNA and CDR2 SNTAGT. The CDR3 sequence is 16 residues long. The CDR3 DNA follows: TGTGCCAGCAGTAAATTAACAGGGGGCGAGAACTATGGCTACACCTTC. This sequence encodes CASSKLTGGENYGYTF.

This clone has only one observation. The chain couples TRBV6-1 to TRBJ2-3; 10 bases match TRBD2. V lost 3 bases and J lost 0; bases outside the gene matches: 12. The CDR3 loop spans 19 amino acids. Germline CDR1 reads MNHNS; CDR2 reads SASEGT. The CDR3, as DNA: TGTGCCAGCAGTGACCCTAGGGTAGCGGGAGGCTTCAGCACAGATACGCAGTATTTT. Translating gives CASSDPRVAGGFSTDTQYF.

The J gene is TRBJ1-2, the V gene TRBV6-5; D is undetermined. Germline lookup yields CDR1 MNHEY and CDR2 SVGAGI. V gave up 0 bases and J gave up 1 base, with 12 bases separating them. The CDR3 has 16 amino acids. CDR3 sequence reads: CASSYSNAEINYGYTF. The CDR3 bases are TGTGCCAGCAGTTACTCTAATGCGGAAATTAACTATGGCTACACCTTC.

V usage is TRBV12-3 or TRBV12-4 and J usage is TRBJ1-1, with a weak D call TRBD1 (5 bases). Trimming took off 6 bases at V and 1 base at J, with 9 bases between the two ends. The CDR3 is 13 residues long. The CDR3 coding sequence is TGTGCCAGCAGGGCACAGGAGAACACTGAAGCTTTCTTT. Its translation is CASRAQENTEAFF.

The chain carries TRBV7-9 and TRBJ1-1; D remains unclear. The CDR3 consists of 14 residues. V lost 4 bases to trimming and J lost 4 bases, with 13 bases between them. Germline V gene lookup returns CDR1 SEHNR and CDR2 FQNEAQ (reference sequence). CDR3 sequence: CASSSMGSGTEAFF. CDR3 nucleotides: TGTGCCAGCAGCTCCATGGGCAGCGGCACTGAAGCTTTCTTT.

V usage is TRBV3-1 (or the pseudogene TRBV3-2) and J usage is TRBJ2-2; 7 bases map to TRBD2. The CDR3 has 16 residues. V gave up 1 base and J gave up 7 bases; unmatched junction bases: 9. Germline V gene sequence: CDR1 LGHDT, CDR2 YNNKEL (reference sequence). The CDR3 sequence: CASSQVARERNGELFF. CDR3 coding DNA: TGTGCCAGCAGCCAAGTGGCGCGGGAGAGGAACGGGGAGCTGTTTTTT.

This clone was seen a single time. The genes are TRBV5-6 and TRBJ1-2, with 11 nucleotides matching TRBD1. With 1 base clipped from V and 5 bases from J, the junction kept 10 bases outside the gene matches. This CDR3 is 17 amino acids long. The germline V gene has CDR1 SGHDT and CDR2 YYEEEE. Written as DNA, the CDR3 is TGTGCCAGCAGCTTGTCCGGACAGGGGGCCGCTGGGTATGGCTACACCTTC. It translates to CASSLSGQGAAGYGYTF.